These 10 T cell receptor beta chains originate from one sample sequenced in a study of T cell responses to AZD1222 COVID-19 vaccine. Only in-frame clones appear in the TCRdb table, and some are missing; sequencing was by immunoSEQ multiplex PCR. The sample consists of just under 150,000 clones, around 84% of them appearing once. The sequencing here drew on peripheral blood, taken 28 days after the second AZD1222 dose. The receptors were sampled from an adult who received the AZD1222 COVID-19 vaccine.

The rearrangement links TRBV11-2 to TRBJ2-5; 10 bases are a match to TRBD2. The CDR3 sequence is 15 residues long. V lost 3 bases, J lost 5 bases, and 6 bases stayed unmatched. The germline V gene encodes CDR1 SGHAT and CDR2 FQNNGV. CDR3 in amino acids: CASSFLAGDPETQYF. In DNA, the CDR3 is TGTGCCAGCAGCTTTCTAGCGGGAGACCCCGAGACCCAGTACTTC.

This chain uses TRBV27 with TRBJ2-3; D call uncertain. The CDR3 covers 14 residues. V was shortened by 2 bases and J by 4 bases, with 10 bases between the two germline ends. Per germline, CDR1 MNHEY and CDR2 SMNVEV (reference sequence). The CDR3 DNA sequence: TGTGCCAGCAGTTTAAAGGTTGTGGCAGATACGCAGTATTTT. Protein: CASSLKVVADTQYF.

The chain carries TRBV2 and TRBJ2-6; TRBD1 is a possible D gene (6 bases). Germline V CDR1 and CDR2: SNHLY, FYNNEI. The V gene lost 4 bases and the J gene lost 0 bases, with 13 bases spanning the gap. The CDR3 has 17 residues. The CDR3 sequence: CASSGGTSYSGANVLTF. The CDR3 DNA sequence: TGTGCCAGCAGTGGGGGGACATCGTACTCTGGGGCCAACGTCCTGACTTTC.

This chain links TRBV6-5 with TRBJ1-6; TRBD1 might be the D (6 bases). This CDR3 spans 16 amino acids. Trimming cost V 0 bases and J 10 bases, with 16 bases left between them. CDR1 MNHEY and CDR2 SVGAGI come from the germline V gene. CDR3 sequence: CASSYSLTGLSSPLHF. CDR3 sequence (DNA): TGTGCCAGCAGTTACTCACTAACAGGGCTCTCCTCACCCCTCCACTTT.

The gene calls are TRBV15 and TRBJ2-2, with D perhaps TRBD1 or TRBD2 (7 bases each). Trimming shortened V by 7 bases and J by 3 bases, and 18 bases separated the two germline ends. The CDR3 runs to 16 residues. CDR1 and CDR2 from the germline V gene are LNHNV and YYDKDF (reference sequence). CDR3 residues: CATTTSGTAHTGELFF. As DNA, the CDR3 is TGTGCCACCACCACCAGCGGGACAGCTCACACCGGGGAGCTGTTTTTT. The full variable domain, in which reference TRBV15 and TRBJ2-2 provide the parts outside the CDR3, is DAMVIQNPRYQVTQFGKPVTLSCSQTLNHNVMYWYQQKSSQAPKLLFHYYDKDFNNEADTPDNFQSRRPNTSFCFLDIRSPGLGDTAMYLCATTTSGTAHTGELFFGEGSRLTVL.

The chain combines TRBV5-4 with TRBJ1-2, with TRBD1 identical over 8 bases. V gave up 4 bases and J gave up 0 bases; unmatched junction bases: 5. Looked up from germline, CDR1 is SGHNT and CDR2 is YYREEE (reference sequence). CDR3 length: 15 amino acids. CDR3: CASSLGTGANYGYTF. The CDR3 coding sequence is TGTGCCAGCAGCCTCGGGACAGGAGCTAACTATGGCTACACCTTC.

The V and J genes are TRBV2 and TRBJ1-1; D is possibly TRBD1 (6 bases). CDR3 length: 13 residues. Germline V gene data show CDR1 as SNHLY and CDR2 as FYNNEI. Trimming took 7 bases from V and 4 from J, leaving 13 bases between them. The CDR3 DNA follows: TGTGCCAGCACCGGGGGGCCTGGCACTGAAGCTTTCTTT. Translating it yields CASTGGPGTEAFF.

The genes are TRBV5-6 and TRBJ2-7; a weak D match, TRBD1 (5 bases). Trimming removed 0 bases from V and 4 bases from J, with 5 bases in between. Germline lookup yields CDR1 SGHDT and CDR2 YYEEEE. The CDR3 spans 12 residues. The CDR3 reads CASSLGQYEQYF. CDR3 DNA: TGTGCCAGCAGCTTGGGACAGTACGAGCAGTACTTC.

The chain carries TRBV3-1 (or the pseudogene TRBV3-2) and TRBJ2-7, with D hard to call. The V gene lost 2 bases and the J gene lost 6 bases, with 5 bases spanning the gap. The CDR3 is made up of 11 amino acids. From germline, CDR1 is LGHDT and CDR2 YNNKEL (reference sequence). The CDR3: CASSQLGEQYF. CDR3 DNA sequence: TGTGCCAGCAGCCAACTAGGCGAGCAGTACTTC.

This chain joins TRBV5-1 and TRBJ1-2, with a weak D call TRBD1 (6 bases). Germline V gene sequence: CDR1 SGHRS, CDR2 YFSETQ. V was pared by 0 bases and J by 6 bases, with 6 bases between. CDR3 length: 12 residues. CDR3 nucleotide sequence: TGCGCCAGCAGCTTGGCAGGGGATGGCTACACCTTC. Its translation: CASSLAGDGYTF.